These 18 T cell receptor beta chains came from one sample sequenced in a study of T cell repertoires in cytomegalovirus infection (dated by TCRdb to about 2019). The data were produced on an Illumina HiSeq 1500. The public sequencing data were trimmed at Q25 with fastp and processed into clonotypes with MiXCR by TCRdb, which kept only in-frame beta chains. Each entry is one CDR3 protein sequence, shown with its most common DNA and genes. The sample includes fewer than 950,000 distinct CDR3 sequences, with about 30% observed a single time. The ten largest account for roughly 12% of the sample. The sample's treatment or condition label, in plain terms: in vitro stimulation with specific CMV peptide epitopes to enrich CMV-specific T cells. Their cognate antigens are unknown. The input for sequencing was cultured CD8+ T cells from PBMCs, taken from culture after CMV antigen stimulation. Receptors originate from a human donor in good health (CMV status not recorded). Some clones in this sample may be carry-over from other donors' samples.

V and J are TRBV7-9 and TRBJ2-1; 12 nucleotides align to TRBD2. Germline CDR1 SEHNR, CDR2 FQNEAQ (reference sequence). This CDR3 is 17 amino acids long. With 5 bases clipped from V and 4 bases from J, the junction kept 9 bases outside the gene matches. In nucleotides, the CDR3 is TGTGCCAGCAGCAAGACTAGCGGGGGACTCCCGTACAATGAGCAGTTCTTC. As protein: CASSKTSGGLPYNEQFF. Based on the CDR3 plus reference TRBV7-9 and TRBJ2-1, the full variable domain is DTGVSQNPRHKITKRGQNVTFRCDPISEHNRLYWYRQTLGQGPEFLTYFQNEAQLEKSRLLSDRFSAERPKGSFSTLEIQRTEQGDSAMYLCASSKTSGGLPYNEQFFGPGTRLTVL.

The chain has TRBV7-6 and TRBJ2-5, with TRBD1 identical over 8 bases. The J segment lost 7 bases and the V segment lost 4 bases, leaving 8 bases of the junction unmatched. CDR1 and CDR2 (germline): SGHVS, FNYEAQ. The CDR3 runs 14 residues. CDR3 sequence (DNA): TGTGCCAGCAGCTCCTCGACAGGGGCAGCGACCCAGTACTTC. Its protein is CASSSSTGAATQYF.

This clonotype showed up just a few times. V usage is TRBV28 and J usage is TRBJ1-2, with a weak D call TRBD1 (6 bases). CDR1 and CDR2 (germline): MDHEN, SYDVKM. Trimming cost V 1 base and J 5 bases, with 20 bases left between them. The CDR3 is 17 residues long. The CDR3 coding sequence is TGTGCCAGCAGTTTATCGTTAAGGCAGGGGCGCGTATATGGCTACACCTTC. Translated: CASSLSLRQGRVYGYTF.

This clonotype was seen a handful of times. The rearrangement joins TRBV4-3 to TRBJ2-6; D is unresolved. In germline, CDR1 is LGHNA, CDR2 YSLEER. The CDR3 runs to 16 residues. Trimming took 1 base from V and 3 from J, leaving 10 bases between them. CDR3 protein: CASSQGNGHGANVLTF. As DNA, the CDR3 is TGCGCCAGCAGCCAAGGGAACGGGCATGGGGCCAACGTCCTGACTTTC.

The sample holds a few counts of this clonotype. This chain uses TRBV28 with TRBJ1-5, with no clear D. Between the trimmed V and J ends, which lost 7 bases and 3 bases, there was a span of 16 bases. The CDR3 has 15 residues. Germline assignment: CDR1 MDHEN and CDR2 SYDVKM. For the CDR3, the DNA is TGTGCCAGCACCCCCGGGCTGCTCGACAATCAGCCCCAGCATTTT. Translating it yields CASTPGLLDNQPQHF.

The V gene is TRBV20-1, the J gene TRBJ1-1, with D possibly being TRBD1 (6 bases). The germline V gene has CDR1 DFQATT and CDR2 SNEGSKA (reference sequence). This CDR3 is built from 13 residues. The ends were cut back, 6 bases at V and 0 bases at J, with 11 bases in the middle. Here the CDR3 reads CSATGTLNTEAFF. The CDR3 DNA sequence: TGCAGTGCAACCGGGACACTGAACACTGAAGCTTTCTTT.

The DNA for the CDR3 is TGTGCCAGTAGTATGGCGGGGGACACAGATACGCAGTATTTT. As protein: CASSMAGDTDTQYF. This rearrangement joins TRBV19 to TRBJ2-3, with 7 positions matching TRBD2. In germline, CDR1 is LNHDA, CDR2 SQIVND (reference sequence). With V trimmed by 3 bases and J by 2 bases, 2 bases remained unmatched. CDR3 size: 14 residues.

There are many counts of this clonotype. The V and J genes are TRBV27 and TRBJ1-1; a possible D gene is TRBD1 (5 bases). Deletions cut 9 bases from V and 3 bases from J, with 14 bases between. CDR3 length equals 13 residues. Germline CDR1 is MNHEY and CDR2 is SMNVEV (reference sequence). The CDR3 reads CASSLRGYTEAFF. As DNA, the CDR3 is TGTGCCAGTAGCCTCCGGGGCTACACTGAAGCTTTCTTT.

This clonotype has ten or more counts. V is TRBV19 and J is TRBJ2-2; 7 bases are shared with TRBD1. The germline gives CDR1 LNHDA, CDR2 SQIVND (reference sequence). The length of the CDR3 is 13 residues. J gave up 5 bases and V 9 bases, and 6 bases lay outside the gene matches. CDR3 region: CASSIRGTGELFF. As DNA, the CDR3 is TGTGCCAGCAGCATCAGGGGGACCGGGGAGCTGTTTTTT.

The CDR3 DNA sequence: TGTGCCAGCAGACTGGTTTGGGGGGAGACCGGGGAGCTGTTTTTT. As protein: CASRLVWGETGELFF. This chain joins TRBV7-6 and TRBJ2-2; tentatively, D is TRBD2 (6 bases). V was trimmed by 6 bases and J by 5 bases, leaving 16 bases between them. Germline V CDR1 and CDR2: SGHVS, FNYEAQ. There are 15 residues in the CDR3.

This clonotype has ten or more counts. The rearrangement joins TRBV7-8 to TRBJ1-5; 8 bases fit TRBD1. The CDR3 is 17 amino acids. V lost 5 bases and J lost 5; bases outside the gene matches: 14. Per the germline V gene, CDR1 is SGHVS and CDR2 is FQNEAQ. As DNA, the CDR3 is TGTGCCAGCAGCGACGAGCCCGGGACAGGTGAACATCAGCCCCAGCATTTT. Amino acid sequence: CASSDEPGTGEHQPQHF.

The rearrangement joins TRBV6-5 to TRBJ2-3; a possible D gene is TRBD2 (5 bases). Trimming left V 0 bases short and J 3 bases short, with 13 bases between. The CDR3 consists of 16 residues. Germline V gives CDR1 MNHEY, CDR2 SVGAGI. CDR3 in DNA: TGTGCCAGCAGTTACTCAGGGCTAGCTAGTACAGATACGCAGTATTTT. Translated, it gives CASSYSGLASTDTQYF.

This chain joins TRBV6-5 and TRBJ2-7, with 9 bases matching TRBD1. There are 19 residues in the CDR3. The V segment lost 4 bases and the J segment 2 bases; nucleotides outside the gene matches: 18. Germline CDR1 MNHEY, CDR2 SVGAGI. CDR3 amino acids: CASSLYDGPQGAFPYEQYF. As DNA, the CDR3 is TGTGCCAGCAGTTTGTACGACGGGCCACAGGGGGCCTTTCCCTACGAGCAGTACTTC.

This clonotype appeared a few times. The chain has TRBV4-2 and TRBJ1-1; D is ambiguous. The CDR3 is made up of 13 amino acids. Trimming removed 4 bases from V and 3 bases from J, with 9 bases in between. Germline V lookup: CDR1 LGHNA, CDR2 YNFKEQ. The CDR3 region is CASSRSWDTEAFF. The CDR3 nucleotides are TGTGCCAGCAGCCGAAGTTGGGACACTGAAGCTTTCTTT.

This clonotype has only a few counts. The CDR3 DNA sequence: TGTGCCAGCAGTCCCGGACTGTACTACGAGCAGTACGTC. Protein sequence: CASSPGLYYEQYV. The rearrangement links TRBV27 to TRBJ2-7; a weak D match, TRBD2 (5 bases). Germline V lookup: CDR1 MNHEY, CDR2 SMNVEV (reference sequence). The CDR3 sequence is 13 residues long. The ends were cut back, 5 bases at V and 3 bases at J, with 11 bases in the middle.

The table lists this clonotype with many counts. This rearrangement joins TRBV7-6 to TRBJ2-4; D call uncertain. Trimming removed 4 bases at V and 6 bases at J, with 16 bases between. The CDR3 is 15 residues long. From germline, CDR1 is SGHVS and CDR2 FNYEAQ. The CDR3 is CASSSHDIPGNIQYF. CDR3 bases: TGTGCCAGCAGCTCCCATGACATCCCAGGAAACATTCAGTACTTC.

The rearrangement links TRBV6-4 to TRBJ2-7; 8 positions match TRBD2. The CDR3 sequence is 16 residues long. V lost 0 bases and J lost 2; bases outside the gene matches: 6. Germline CDR1 and CDR2: MRHNA and SNTAGT. Written as DNA, the CDR3 is TGTGCCAGCAGTGACTCTTGGACTAGCCTAACCTACGAGCAGTACTTC. This gives the protein CASSDSWTSLTYEQYF.

J is TRBJ2-7 and V is TRBV4-1; TRBD1 might be the D (6 bases). From germline, CDR1 is MGHRA and CDR2 YSYEKL. CDR3 length: 14 amino acids. V was trimmed by 1 base and J by 3 bases, leaving 10 bases between them. This CDR3 reads CASSQVKGGYEQYF. CDR3 coding DNA: TGCGCCAGCAGCCAAGTCAAAGGGGGCTACGAGCAGTACTTC.